This T cell receptor (beta chain) was sequenced for a study of shared clonotypes between healthy human individuals (dated by TCRdb to 2020 to 2021). Regarding the complete study: Two women and a few men aged 18 to 49 years were included in the cohort. For each donor, CD4 naive and CD4 memory were each given three plates, CD8 naive was given two plates, and CD8 memory was given one plate. To estimate repertoire size and how much clonotype sharing occurs between individuals, the study deeply sequenced the blood TCR repertoires of about 5 healthy adults. To increase sequencing depth and limit assay-specific biases, different laboratories used diverse techniques to prepare libraries and sequence TCR repertoires. Leukapheresis yielded between about 0.9 and 9.5 billion PBMCs per donor.

Using the deep immunoSEQ assay, TCR CDR3 regions were amplified from genomic DNA by multiplex PCR. Genomic DNA extracted from each cell subset was distributed evenly over all wells of several immunoSEQ 96-well plates, and each plate served as one replicate. Each replicate PCR for sorted subsets received 150 to 250 ng genomic DNA, equal to tens of thousands of T cell genomes. The purified libraries were quantified using a Qubit 3.0 fluorometer, sized with a Bioanalyzer 2100, and then quantified again using the KAPA Library Quantification kit. Every immunoSEQ 96-well plate was sequenced on a separate single-read 150-cycle Illumina NextSeq 550 flow cell. On the authors' methods: Because only junctional sequences without quality scores were contained in the immunoSEQ output, filtering matching that applied to full-length reads could not be performed. To assign V/J genes and CDR3, sequences were annotated against IMGT germline references using PyIR, a Python wrapper for IgBLAST v1.9. Reads with weak V/J assignments (E-value above 1e-6), missing CDR3, stop codons, out-of-frame junctions, or ambiguous translated residues were removed. V3J clonotypes were defined by identical inferred V gene, J gene, and CDR3 amino acid sequence. Percentage overlap between repertoires was calculated by dividing the number of shared unique clonotypes by the size of the smaller repertoire. Richness of each repertoire was evaluated using RTK rarefaction, the Chao1 estimator, and Recon v2.1 estimates of unobserved clonotypes. OLGA was used to compute generation probabilities for all TCRbeta clonotypes that the gDNA method yielded from a handful of donors. The source is immuneACCESS, and TCRdb retained only in-frame sequences with V and J called. Part of the clones is not carried over; for the studies checked, unresolved V genes explain less than half of this, and the remainder is unexplained. That table is the source of V, J and clone size, and D and trimming were worked out from the DNA. This sample is represented by hundreds of thousands of clones; 97% of them were singletons. The ten largest account for less than 0.065% of the sample.

Healthy HIV-negative adults with no recently reported acute infections or vaccinations were included as donors. All donors were Caucasian adults living in Nashville, Tennessee, USA. CD4+ T cells were enriched by magnetic negative selection, after which naive cells were positively selected on CD45RA and the negative fraction was taken as the memory subset. After blood collection by leukapheresis, PBMCs were isolated using Ficoll-Histopaque density gradient centrifugation and then cryopreserved in the vapor phase of liquid nitrogen. Purity and quantity of every magnetically sorted T cell population were checked by analytical flow cytometry. Genomic DNA was isolated from every sorted fraction and measured by UV absorbance on a Nanodrop 2000c. Details on this clone: Its antigen remains unidentified. There are no base qualities to consult, and no much larger clone falls within one base.

Overall study results and their limits: The small number of donors limited the genetic and exposure-history diversity represented. Even with the large sequencing depth, rarefaction of the sorted-subset datasets indicated that sequencing was incomplete. Compared with non-shared clonotypes, the clonotypes found in all four sorted-subset donors had higher generation probabilities. Pairwise subsampling indicated that sequencing depth was expected to affect the degree of clonotype sharing among donors. Sharing across several donors was observed for around 4.8% of naive CD4, under 4% of naive CD8, about 2.3% of memory CD4, and around 0.44% of memory CD8 clonotypes. Larger estimated clonotype richness was generally found for naive subsets than for memory subsets. Sampling was restricted to blood, and TCR repertoires in tissue are likely to differ from TCR repertoires in blood.

Relative to germline, V is missing 5 bases and J is missing 6 bases, with 4 bases of the junction outside any gene match. The CDR3 numbers 14 residues from cysteine through phenylalanine. Solely the CDR3 DNA is kept, with 42 bases framed from the first base. CDR1 and CDR2 are drawn from the germline V gene: SGHNT, YENEEA. This receptor was obtained from a woman aged 25 to 39 in good health. The V and J segments used are TRBV11-3 and TRBJ2-3; the central 11 bases match TRBD2. Sequenced sample: naive CD4+ T cells sorted from blood. Reading the label with the study, this specimen's cell subset or site is: CD45RA+ positively selected. Read as DNA, the sequence is TGTGCCAGCAGCCAAGGACTAGCGGGCGATACGCAGTATTTT. This yields the protein CASSQGLAGDTQYF.